The 21 T cell receptor beta chains below come from one sample, sequenced in a study of cytomegalovirus exposure and HLA in healthy donors. The PCR was carried out with 60 Vbeta primers and 13 Jbeta primers. The data were produced by immunoSEQ multiplex PCR, yet TCRdb's version contains in-frame clones alone and is incomplete. The specimen's table records roughly 120,000 clones. The sample was PBMCs. The source of these receptors is a man aged 18-30 years in good health and CMV-seronegative.

The V and J genes are TRBV18 and TRBJ2-7; D might be TRBD2 (6 bases). This CDR3 has 14 amino acids. Deletions cut 3 bases from V and 2 bases from J, with 11 bases between. Germline CDR1 and CDR2: KGHSH and LQKENI. The CDR3 DNA follows: TGTGCCAGCTCACCGAACAGGACTACCTACGAGCAGTACTTC. This translates into CASSPNRTTYEQYF.

V usage is TRBV30 and J usage is TRBJ2-2, with TRBD2 identical over 8 bases. This CDR3 contains 13 residues. Per the germline V gene, CDR1 is GTSNPN and CDR2 is SVGIG (reference sequence). J lost 5 bases, V lost 4 bases, and 3 bases had no gene match. The DNA for the CDR3 is TGTGCCTGGACGGTAGCGGGAACCGGGGAGCTGTTTTTT. It specifies CAWTVAGTGELFF.

V is TRBV5-4 and J is TRBJ2-7, with D possibly TRBD2 on 5 matching bases. Trimming removed 0 bases at V and 0 bases at J, with 7 bases between. Germline V gene sequence: CDR1 SGHNT, CDR2 YYREEE (reference sequence). The CDR3 length is 14 residues. The CDR3 here is CASSLVGSSYEQYF. The CDR3 DNA reads TGTGCCAGCAGCTTGGTAGGGAGCTCCTACGAGCAGTACTTC. The variable domain in full, with the rest retrieved from reference TRBV5-4 and TRBJ2-7, is ETGVTQSPTHLIKTRGQQVTLRCSSQSGHNTVSWYQQALGQGPQFIFQYYREEENGRGNFPPRFSGLQFPNYSSELNVNALELDDSALYLCASSLVGSSYEQYFGPGTRLTVT.

The rearrangement links TRBV7-3 to TRBJ2-1; TRBD1 might be the D (5 bases). The germline V and J ends were trimmed by 0 bases and 7 bases, with 13 bases remaining between them. The CDR3 runs 15 residues. The germline gives CDR1 SGHTA, CDR2 FQGTGA. The CDR3 reads CASSLTRGTQNEQFF. CDR3 sequence (DNA): TGTGCCAGCAGCTTAACAAGGGGTACCCAAAATGAGCAGTTCTTC.

The J gene is TRBJ1-5, the V gene TRBV27; 11 nucleotides agree with TRBD1. The CDR3 runs to 15 residues. V was clipped by 6 bases and J by 4 bases; unmatched bases: 5. The V gene's germline CDR1 is MNHEY and CDR2 SMNVEV (reference sequence). The CDR3 nucleotides read TGTGCCAGCAGACCCGGGACAGGGGGGAATCAGCCCCAGCATTTT. Its protein product is CASRPGTGGNQPQHF.

This chain uses TRBV27 with TRBJ2-7; a possible D gene is TRBD2 (6 bases). This CDR3 has 14 amino acids. CDR1 is MNHEY, CDR2 SMNVEV, per germline (reference sequence). The germline V and J ends were trimmed by 5 bases and 2 bases, with 13 bases remaining between them. The CDR3 DNA sequence: TGTGCCAGCAGTGAAAATGGGGGGACCTACGAGCAGTACTTC. Translated, it gives CASSENGGTYEQYF.

This rearrangement joins TRBV18 to TRBJ2-7; 7 nucleotides align to TRBD2. CDR1 and CDR2 from the germline V gene are KGHSH and LQKENI. The V gene end was trimmed by 6 bases and the J gene end by 6 bases; junction bases not matched to a gene: 14. The CDR3 is made up of 15 amino acids. CDR3 sequence reads: CASSEGTTALGEQYF. The CDR3 nucleotides are TGTGCCAGCTCCGAAGGGACTACCGCCCTAGGCGAGCAGTACTTC.

The rearrangement uses TRBV5-4 and TRBJ2-7, with D possibly TRBD1 on 6 matching bases. Germline V gives CDR1 SGHNT, CDR2 YYREEE (reference sequence). Trimming took 3 bases from V and 0 from J, leaving 13 bases between them. The CDR3 is made up of 15 amino acids. The CDR3 region has the DNA TGTGCCAGCAGCTCTCTTGGGGGCCTCTCCTACGAGCAGTACTTC. The encoded protein is CASSSLGGLSYEQYF.

The chain links TRBV6-5 to TRBJ1-5, with D possibly matching TRBD1 (6 bases). V was trimmed by 6 bases and J by 0 bases, leaving 9 bases between them. There are 14 residues in the CDR3. Germline CDR1 reads MNHEY; CDR2 reads SVGAGI. This chain's CDR3 is CASRTGFSNQPQHF. The CDR3 DNA reads as TGTGCCAGCAGAACAGGGTTTAGCAATCAGCCCCAGCATTTT.

The V gene is TRBV7-9, the J gene TRBJ1-4, with TRBD1 identical over 7 bases. Germline CDR1 reads SEHNR; CDR2 reads FQNEAQ (reference sequence). CDR3 size: 17 residues. J lost 1 base, V lost 3 bases, and 8 bases had no gene match. The CDR3 reads CASSLRQGPQTNEKLFF. CDR3 nucleotides: TGTGCCAGCAGCTTGAGACAGGGTCCTCAAACTAATGAAAAACTGTTTTTT.

The chain has TRBV29-1 and TRBJ1-6, with 7 bases identical to TRBD1. This CDR3 is built from 12 residues. The ends lost 7 bases at V and 7 bases at J; junction bases unmatched: 4. The germline CDR1 and CDR2 sequences are SQVTM and ANQGSEA. The CDR3 DNA follows: TGCAGCGCAAGACAGGGCAATTCACCCCTCCACTTT. It is translated as CSARQGNSPLHF.

V usage is TRBV9 and J usage is TRBJ2-1; maybe TRBD2 (6 bases). The CDR3 is 16 amino acids. Germline CDR1 and CDR2: SGDLS and YYNGEE. The germline V and J ends were trimmed by 2 bases and 6 bases, with 18 bases remaining between them. The CDR3 loop is CASSVDVGGVLNEQFF. CDR3 bases: TGTGCCAGCAGCGTCGACGTGGGGGGTGTGCTCAATGAGCAGTTCTTC.

V and J are TRBV27 and TRBJ2-7; 10 bases match TRBD1. Germline V CDR1 and CDR2: MNHEY, SMNVEV (reference sequence). The V segment lost 4 bases and the J segment 4 bases; nucleotides outside the gene matches: 4. The CDR3 consists of 14 residues. The CDR3 DNA reads as TGTGCCAGCAGTTCGACAGGGGGCCGGTACGAGCAGTACTTC. It specifies CASSSTGGRYEQYF.

This chain uses TRBV10-3 with TRBJ1-2; D not certain. The CDR3 loop spans 13 amino acids. V was clipped by 6 bases and J by 1 base, with 9 bases between them. The germline CDR1 and CDR2 sequences are ENHRY and SYGVKD. The CDR3 DNA follows: TGTGCCATCAGGAGGGCCATTAACTATGGCTACACCTTC. This gives the protein CAIRRAINYGYTF.

This rearrangement joins TRBV2 to TRBJ2-1; D uncertain. The V gene lost 1 base and the J gene lost 5 bases, with 9 bases spanning the gap. Germline CDR1 reads SNHLY; CDR2 reads FYNNEI. CDR3 length equals 14 residues. In nucleotides, the CDR3 is TGTGCCAGCAGTGAAGTTGTATTCGACAATGAGCAGTTCTTC. This sequence encodes CASSEVVFDNEQFF.

V usage is TRBV6-4 and J usage is TRBJ1-6; 8 bases line up with TRBD1. Germline V lookup: CDR1 MRHNA, CDR2 SNTAGT. This CDR3 contains 14 residues. The trim removed 3 bases at V and 7 bases at J, leaving 2 bases unmatched. In DNA form, the CDR3 reads TGTGCCAGCAGTGAGGGACAGGAGAATTCACCCCTCCACTTT. It encodes CASSEGQENSPLHF.

The rearrangement links TRBV7-9 to TRBJ2-7; 12 nucleotides agree with TRBD2. The CDR3 runs to 16 residues. CDR1 is SEHNR and CDR2 is FQNEAQ in the germline V gene (reference sequence). After removal of 4 bases from V and 6 bases from J, the junction contained 10 bases not matched to a gene. This chain's CDR3 is CASSSTTSGGPGEQYF. Written as DNA, the CDR3 is TGTGCCAGCAGCTCCACAACTAGCGGGGGGCCCGGCGAGCAGTACTTC.

The CDR3 region has the DNA TGCAGCGTTGCGGGGGGGACAGCCCAAGAGACCCAGTACTTC. It specifies CSVAGGTAQETQYF. The chain couples TRBV29-1 to TRBJ2-5; D may be TRBD2 (8 bases). CDR1 is SQVTM and CDR2 is ANQGSEA in the germline V gene. This CDR3 region has 14 residues. The ends were cut back, 4 bases at V and 1 base at J, with 13 bases in the middle.

The chain joins TRBV7-6 to TRBJ1-4; TRBD1 is a possible D gene (5 bases). The V gene's germline CDR1 is SGHVS and CDR2 FNYEAQ. The V gene lost 3 bases and the J gene lost 8 bases, with 16 bases spanning the gap. CDR3 size: 15 residues. CDR3 sequence reads: CASSFRGGEGEKLFF. CDR3 sequence (DNA): TGTGCCAGCAGCTTCCGGGGAGGGGAGGGGGAAAAACTGTTTTTT.

This rearrangement joins TRBV27 to TRBJ1-5; tentatively, D is TRBD1 (5 bases). Trimming pared 5 bases from V and 6 bases from J, leaving 14 bases between. This CDR3 region has 14 residues. Per germline, CDR1 MNHEY and CDR2 SMNVEV (reference sequence). CDR3 coding DNA: TGTGCCAGCAGTCCCTTAGCGGGGCGTCAGCCCCAGCATTTT. It translates to CASSPLAGRQPQHF.

The chain uses TRBV18 and TRBJ2-7, with 7 nucleotides matching TRBD1. V shed 3 bases and J 2 bases; nucleotides not matched to a gene: 1. This CDR3 spans 13 amino acids. CDR1 and CDR2 from the germline V gene are KGHSH and LQKENI. The CDR3 DNA follows: TGTGCCAGCTCACCGGGACAGACCTACGAGCAGTACTTC. As protein: CASSPGQTYEQYF.